One sample yielded the 30 T cell receptor beta chains listed below, sequenced in a study of blood T cell repertoires in COVID-19. TCRdb keeps only in-frame clones here, not all; method: immunoSEQ multiplex PCR. The data hold fewer than 150,000 clones, with about four fifths observed a single time. What was sequenced was peripheral blood. The receptors were sampled from a human donor in a cohort sampled during active COVID-19.

The gene calls are TRBV5-4 and TRBJ2-1; the match to TRBD2 covers 7 bases. Germline V gene sequence: CDR1 SGHNT, CDR2 YYREEE (reference sequence). With V trimmed by 0 bases and J by 3 bases, 3 bases remained unmatched. This CDR3 has 15 amino acids. CDR3 residues: CASSLVGGGYNEQFF. In DNA, the CDR3 is TGTGCCAGCAGCTTGGTGGGGGGGGGCTACAATGAGCAGTTCTTC.

J is TRBJ2-3 and V is TRBV6-5; D perhaps matches TRBD1 (6 bases). Germline loops: CDR1 MNHEY, CDR2 SVGAGI. Trimming cost V 6 bases and J 6 bases, with 16 bases left between them. The CDR3 is 14 residues long. CDR3 residues: CASSRGGSGDTQYF. In nucleotides, the CDR3 is TGTGCCAGCAGCAGAGGGGGATCTGGGGATACGCAGTATTTT.

The chain joins TRBV10-3 to TRBJ2-1, with D tentatively TRBD2 (6 bases). This CDR3 is built from 13 residues. In germline, CDR1 is ENHRY, CDR2 SYGVKD. Between the trimmed V and J ends, which lost 3 bases and 9 bases, there was a span of 12 bases. The CDR3 region has the DNA TGTGCCATCAGTGAAGCGGGCCGGGGTGAGCAGTTCTTC. This translates into CAISEAGRGEQFF.

The chain joins TRBV7-9 to TRBJ2-5; TRBD2 matches 15 bases. J was trimmed by 13 bases and V by 2 bases; bases with no gene match: 8. CDR1 is SEHNR, CDR2 FQNEAQ, per germline (reference sequence). CDR3 length equals 15 residues. The CDR3 is CASSLSGLAGGPPYF. The CDR3 nucleotides are TGTGCCAGCAGCTTAAGCGGACTAGCGGGGGGGCCGCCGTACTTC.

The chain uses TRBV6-1 and TRBJ2-1, with 10 bases fitting TRBD1. In germline, CDR1 is MNHNS, CDR2 SASEGT. The trim removed 3 bases at V and 4 bases at J, leaving 3 bases unmatched. The CDR3 has 15 amino acids. CDR3 residues: CASSDGTGVYNEQFF. In DNA form, the CDR3 reads TGTGCCAGCAGTGACGGGACAGGGGTTTACAATGAGCAGTTCTTC.

The chain has TRBV5-8 and TRBJ2-3; TRBD2 matches 10 bases. V dropped 4 bases and J dropped 0; count of bases not matched to a gene: 5. This CDR3 has 16 residues. Germline values: CDR1 SGHTS, CDR2 YDEGEE. The CDR3 region is CASSPGLAASTDTQYF. CDR3 in DNA: TGTGCCAGCAGCCCCGGACTAGCGGCTAGCACAGATACGCAGTATTTT.

This chain connects TRBV30 to TRBJ1-1, with 10 bases matching TRBD1. Per germline, CDR1 GTSNPN and CDR2 SVGIG (reference sequence). The CDR3 spans 14 residues. Losses at the gene ends were 4 bases for V and 3 bases for J; bases not matched to a gene: 5. The DNA of the CDR3 is TGTGCCTGGATCCGGGACAGGGGTGACACTGAAGCTTTCTTT. This sequence encodes CAWIRDRGDTEAFF.

The gene calls are TRBV6-5 and TRBJ2-2; TRBD2 matches 7 bases. V dropped 6 bases and J dropped 6; count of bases not matched to a gene: 4. In germline, CDR1 is MNHEY, CDR2 SVGAGI. This CDR3 is 13 amino acids long. CDR3 coding DNA: TGTGCCAGCAGGGCGGGGGTAGCCGGGGAGCTGTTTTTT. It codes for CASRAGVAGELFF.

This rearrangement joins TRBV6-4 to TRBJ2-6; 9 bases are shared with TRBD1. This CDR3 spans 17 amino acids. Germline loops: CDR1 MRHNA, CDR2 SNTAGT. Losses at the gene ends were 4 bases for V and 0 bases for J; bases not matched to a gene: 4. The CDR3 region is CASSGTGDFSGANVLTF. Written as DNA, the CDR3 is TGTGCCAGCAGTGGGACAGGGGATTTCTCTGGGGCCAACGTCCTGACTTTC.

This clone was recorded only once. The chain links TRBV28 to TRBJ1-4; TRBD1 aligns across 8 bases. The V gene's germline CDR1 is MDHEN and CDR2 SYDVKM. Germline trimming cut 11 bases from V and 8 bases from J; bases unmatched to any gene: 7. The CDR3 sequence is 12 residues long. CDR3 protein: CACQGAKEKLFF. In DNA, the CDR3 is TGTGCCTGTCAGGGGGCGAAGGAAAAACTGTTTTTT.

V is TRBV6-6 and J is TRBJ1-6; D remains ambiguous. The CDR3 has 16 amino acids. Germline CDR1 and CDR2: MNHNY and SVGAGI (reference sequence). Trimming took 6 bases from V and 8 from J, leaving 20 bases between them. CDR3 region: CASSPMTLQSDSPLHF. CDR3 nucleotides: TGTGCCAGCAGCCCCATGACGCTACAGTCCGATTCACCCCTCCACTTT.

V usage is TRBV9 and J usage is TRBJ1-2, with D perhaps TRBD1 (6 bases). Trimming took off 0 bases at V and 2 bases at J, with 8 bases between the two ends. Germline CDR1 is SGDLS and CDR2 is YYNGEE. The CDR3 covers 14 residues. The CDR3 DNA is TGTGCCAGCAGCGTAGGGGACACCAACTATGGCTACACCTTC. It encodes CASSVGDTNYGYTF.

The rearrangement joins TRBV11-3 to TRBJ2-3; no reliable D call. Germline V gives CDR1 SGHNT, CDR2 YENEEA. With 3 bases removed from V and 4 bases from J, the gap between germline ends came to 8 bases. The CDR3 covers 13 residues. The CDR3 is CASSFDQADTQYF. CDR3 coding DNA: TGTGCCAGCAGCTTTGACCAGGCAGATACGCAGTATTTT.

This chain connects TRBV5-8 to TRBJ1-5; TRBD1 agrees at 8 bases. This CDR3 is 16 amino acids long. Germline CDR1 is SGHTS and CDR2 is YDEGEE. J was trimmed by 6 bases and V by 1 base; bases with no gene match: 9. DNA for the CDR3: TGTGCCAGCAGCTTGTTCCAGGGGGCGCGACTTCAGCCCCAGCATTTT. Encoded protein: CASSLFQGARLQPQHF. Variable domain in full (rest from reference TRBV5-8 and TRBJ1-5): EAGVTQSPTHLIKTRGQQATLRCSPISGHTSVYWYQQALGLGLQFLLWYDEGEERNRGNFPPRFSGRQFPNYSSELNVNALELEDSALYLCASSLFQGARLQPQHFGDGTRLSIL.

There are a few counts of this clone. The genes are TRBV4-1 and TRBJ2-2; the match to TRBD2 covers 11 bases. In germline, CDR1 is MGHRA, CDR2 YSYEKL. With 3 bases clipped from V and 0 bases from J, the junction kept 6 bases outside the gene matches. The CDR3 consists of 18 residues. CDR3: CASSHGLAGVANTGELFF. In DNA, the CDR3 is TGCGCCAGCAGCCACGGACTAGCGGGCGTCGCGAACACCGGGGAGCTGTTTTTT.

This chain joins TRBV7-9 and TRBJ2-7; TRBD2 agrees at 8 bases. This CDR3 has 15 amino acids. Germline-derived CDR1 and CDR2 are SEHNR and FQNEAQ (reference sequence). The V gene end was trimmed by 5 bases and the J gene end by 2 bases; junction bases not matched to a gene: 8. CDR3 residues: CASSQGLDLPYEQYF. The CDR3 nucleotides are TGTGCCAGCAGCCAGGGACTAGATCTTCCCTACGAGCAGTACTTC.

J is TRBJ2-5 and V is TRBV4-3; 7 bases match TRBD2. The ends lost 1 base at V and 1 base at J; junction bases unmatched: 3. The CDR3 has 15 amino acids. Germline V CDR1 and CDR2: LGHNA, YSLEER. The CDR3 DNA reads as TGCGCCAGCAGCCAAGGTTTAGCGGGCCAAGAGACCCAGTACTTC. Translated: CASSQGLAGQETQYF.

CDR3 sequence (DNA): TGTGCCAGCAGCCGTAAGGGAGAAAATTCACCCCTCCACTTT. This sequence encodes CASSRKGENSPLHF. The gene calls are TRBV5-4 and TRBJ1-6; D is uncertain. V dropped 4 bases and J dropped 7 bases, with 12 bases sitting between them. Germline CDR1 and CDR2: SGHNT and YYREEE (reference sequence). This CDR3 contains 14 residues.

The V and J genes are TRBV19 and TRBJ2-7; the D is unclear. Trimming removed 3 bases at V and 5 bases at J, with 14 bases between. Germline values: CDR1 LNHDA, CDR2 SQIVND (reference sequence). There are 14 residues in the CDR3. The chain's CDR3 is CASSIAGLAHEQYF. DNA for the CDR3: TGTGCCAGTAGTATTGCCGGGTTGGCCCACGAGCAGTACTTC.

The genes are TRBV7-2 and TRBJ2-1; TRBD1 matches at 8 bases. The CDR3 loop spans 15 amino acids. The ends lost 4 bases at V and 3 bases at J; junction bases unmatched: 5. From germline, CDR1 is SGHTA and CDR2 FQGNSA. CDR3 amino acids: CASSSGTGLYNEQFF. The CDR3 DNA is TGTGCCAGCAGCTCCGGGACAGGCCTCTACAATGAGCAGTTCTTC. The variable domain in full, with the rest retrieved from reference TRBV7-2 and TRBJ2-1, is GAGVSQSPSNKVTEKGKDVELRCDPISGHTALYWYRQSLGQGLEFLIYFQGNSAPDKSGLPSDRFSAERTGGSVSTLTIQRTQQEDSAVYLCASSSGTGLYNEQFFGPGTRLTVL.

The V call is TRBV6-5, the J call TRBJ1-1; the match to TRBD1 covers 10 bases. J was trimmed by 8 bases and V by 6 bases; bases with no gene match: 9. Germline V CDR1 and CDR2: MNHEY, SVGAGI. The CDR3 consists of 14 residues. For the CDR3, the DNA is TGTGCCAGCAGCTCCGGGACAGGGGTGTCCGAAGCTTTCTTT. Encoded protein: CASSSGTGVSEAFF.

V gene TRBV5-4 combines with J gene TRBJ2-5; maybe TRBD1 (5 bases). With 0 bases removed from V and 2 bases from J, the gap between germline ends came to 8 bases. Germline lookup yields CDR1 SGHNT and CDR2 YYREEE (reference sequence). CDR3 length: 14 residues. CDR3 loop: CASSLVDRQETQYF. In nucleotides, the CDR3 is TGTGCCAGCAGCTTGGTTGACAGACAAGAGACCCAGTACTTC.

This sequence joins TRBV28 and TRBJ2-7; D is possibly TRBD2 (5 bases). The V end lost 8 bases, the J end lost 2 bases, and 7 bases lay between the germline ends. Germline lookup yields CDR1 MDHEN and CDR2 SYDVKM. CDR3 length: 11 amino acids. CDR3 amino acids: CASEGTYEQYF. CDR3 nucleotides: TGTGCCAGCGAGGGAACCTACGAGCAGTACTTC.

The V gene is TRBV5-4, the J gene TRBJ2-5; 8 bases are shared with TRBD1. This CDR3 is built from 13 residues. Trimming at V came to 4 bases and at J to 1 base, leaving 0 bases not matched to a gene. Germline loops: CDR1 SGHNT, CDR2 YYREEE (reference sequence). The DNA of the CDR3 is TGTGCCAGCAGCCAGGGGGCCCAAGAGACCCAGTACTTC. It is translated as CASSQGAQETQYF.

This clone was observed a few times. In the same sample, other DNA sequences code for this CDR3. This chain uses TRBV5-4 with TRBJ1-3; D gene unclear. CDR3 length: 15 amino acids. Between the trimmed V and J ends, which lost 0 bases and 0 bases, there was a span of 7 bases. CDR1 is SGHNT, CDR2 YYREEE, per germline (reference sequence). For the CDR3, the DNA is TGTGCCAGCAGCTTGGGAGGACTCTCTGGAAACACCATATATTTT. It translates to CASSLGGLSGNTIYF.

This sequence joins TRBV6-1 and TRBJ2-7; 9 positions match TRBD1. Trimming removed 0 bases from V and 3 bases from J; junction bases left unmatched: 3. Per the germline V gene, CDR1 is MNHNS and CDR2 is SASEGT. The CDR3 has 15 amino acids. Here the CDR3 DNA reads TGTGCCAGCAGTGAAGCCGGGACAGGGTTCTACGAGCAGTACTTC. This gives the protein CASSEAGTGFYEQYF.

As regards this clone: Other DNA variants within this sample encode the same CDR3. The chain recombines TRBV5-1 with TRBJ1-6; no clear D gene. V was pared by 0 bases and J by 6 bases, with 7 bases between. The CDR3 extends over 14 amino acids. Germline V gives CDR1 SGHRS, CDR2 YFSETQ. The CDR3 loop is CASSLGGFNSPLHF. The CDR3 DNA sequence: TGCGCCAGCAGCTTGGGCGGGTTTAATTCACCCCTCCACTTT.

V gene TRBV4-2 combines with J gene TRBJ2-3, with TRBD2 matching 8 bases. The V and J ends lost 1 base and 5 bases, in that order; junction bases with no gene match: 5. The CDR3 runs to 15 residues. CDR1 LGHNA and CDR2 YNFKEQ come from the germline V gene. CDR3 protein: CASSQVSGVQDTQYF. The CDR3 region has the DNA TGTGCCAGCAGCCAAGTTAGCGGGGTTCAAGATACGCAGTATTTT.

This clone turned up a few times. The chain is built from TRBV4-2 and TRBJ2-2; 12 nucleotides align to TRBD2. In germline, CDR1 is LGHNA, CDR2 YNFKEQ. CDR3 length: 18 residues. V dropped 1 base and J dropped 1; count of bases not matched to a gene: 4. For the CDR3, the DNA is TGTGCCAGCAGCCAAGGAAGGACTAGCGGGGAGAACACCGGGGAGCTGTTTTTT. Translated, it gives CASSQGRTSGENTGELFF.

The chain couples TRBV5-1 to TRBJ1-2; D ambiguous. The germline V gene has CDR1 SGHRS and CDR2 YFSETQ. Trimming removed 0 bases at V and 0 bases at J, with 9 bases between. The length of the CDR3 is 15 residues. DNA for the CDR3: TGCGCCAGCAGCTTGGGTTCATTTGCTAACTATGGCTACACCTTC. This gives the protein CASSLGSFANYGYTF. Full variable domain (missing parts from reference TRBV5-1 and TRBJ1-2): KAGVTQTPRYLIKTRGQQVTLSCSPISGHRSVSWYQQTPGQGLQFLFEYFSETQRNKGNFPGRFSGRQFSNSRSEMNVSTLELGDSALYLCASSLGSFANYGYTFGSGTRLTVV.